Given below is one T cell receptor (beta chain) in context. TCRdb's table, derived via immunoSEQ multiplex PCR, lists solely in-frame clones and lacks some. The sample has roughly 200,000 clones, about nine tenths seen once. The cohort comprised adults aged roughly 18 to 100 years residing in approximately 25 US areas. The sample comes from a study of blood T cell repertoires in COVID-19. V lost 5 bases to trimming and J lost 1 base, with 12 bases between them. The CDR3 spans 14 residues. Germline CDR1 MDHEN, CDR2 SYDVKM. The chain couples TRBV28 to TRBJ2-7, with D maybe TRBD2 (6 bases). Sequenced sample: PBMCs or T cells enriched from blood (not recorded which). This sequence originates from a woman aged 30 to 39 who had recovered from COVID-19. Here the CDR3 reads CASSPRDFSYEQYF. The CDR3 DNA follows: TGTGCCAGCAGTCCCCGGGACTTTTCCTACGAGCAGTACTTC.